This is a list of T cell receptor beta chains from one sample in a study of regulatory T cells in long-lasting Graves disease. Each CDR3 protein is one row after TCRdb ran MiXCR on the multiplex PCR reads. This sample has 450,000 to 600,000 distinct CDR3 sequences, with about a sixth found just once. This sample was shared with a second study, whose subject was T cells in Graves' hyperthyroidism and ophthalmopathy.

The sequencing used peripheral blood mononuclear cells (PBMCs), collected at new diagnosis, from a patient treated with antithyroid drugs. Receptors originate from a middle-aged man with Graves disease. The CDR3 runs from the conserved cysteine through the conserved F or W. The D gene is left open where the match is weak. Not every row has a clone size; where given, it reads once, few, many or a size class.

V gene: TRBV28
J gene: TRBJ2-7
D gene: TRBD2
clone size: many
CDR3 protein: CASSFQGRWGEREAHEQYF
CDR3 DNA: TGTGCCAGCAGTTTCCAGGGCCGGTGGGGGGAGCGGGAGGCACACGAGCAGTACTTC

V gene: TRBV9
J gene: TRBJ2-7
D gene: -
clone size: -
CDR3 protein: CASSYAGTSEQYF
CDR3 DNA: TGTGCCAGCAGCTACGCTGGGACTTCGGAGCAGTACTTC

V gene: TRBV27
J gene: TRBJ2-1
D gene: TRBD2
clone size: many
CDR3 protein: CASSLTSGRPGNNEQFF
CDR3 DNA: TGTGCCAGCAGCCTGACTAGCGGGAGGCCCGGCAACAATGAGCAGTTCTTC

V gene: TRBV18
J gene: TRBJ2-5
D gene: TRBD1
clone size: -
CDR3 protein: CASSRDRGPSRQETQYF
CDR3 DNA: TGTGCCAGCTCTCGGGACAGGGGGCCCTCCCGCCAAGAGACCCAGTACTTC

V gene: TRBV10-1
J gene: TRBJ1-1
D gene: -
clone size: many
CDR3 protein: CASSRLRDAEAFF
CDR3 DNA: TGCGCCAGCAGTAGGCTACGAGACGCTGAAGCTTTCTTT

V gene: TRBV6-1
J gene: TRBJ1-4
D gene: TRBD1
clone size: many
CDR3 protein: CASSEYGTGREKLFF
CDR3 DNA: TGTGCCAGCAGTGAATACGGGACAGGGAGGGAAAAACTGTTTTTT

V gene: TRBV20-1
J gene: TRBJ1-1
D gene: TRBD1
clone size: many
CDR3 protein: CSALGTGETEAFF
CDR3 DNA: TGCAGTGCGCTGGGGACAGGGGAGACTGAAGCTTTCTTT

V gene: TRBV3-1
J gene: TRBJ2-3
D gene: -
clone size: -
CDR3 protein: CASSQPLQGSTDTQYF
CDR3 DNA: TGTGCCAGCAGCCAACCTCTCCAGGGATCCACAGATACGCAGTATTTT

V gene: TRBV6-2/TRBV6-3
J gene: TRBJ2-7
D gene: TRBD1
clone size: many
CDR3 protein: CASSERTGYYEQYF
CDR3 DNA: TGTGCCAGCAGTGAAAGGACAGGCTACTACGAGCAGTACTTC

V gene: TRBV4-2
J gene: TRBJ1-2
D gene: -
clone size: few
CDR3 protein: CASSQDSAGPNYGYTF
CDR3 DNA: TGTGCCAGCAGCCAAGATTCCGCAGGACCTAACTATGGCTACACCTTC

V gene: TRBV2
J gene: TRBJ1-2
D gene: -
clone size: few
CDR3 protein: CASSTPRHFNNYGYTF
CDR3 DNA: TGTGCCAGCAGCACCCCAAGACACTTCAATAACTATGGCTACACCTTC

V gene: TRBV19
J gene: TRBJ2-1
D gene: TRBD2
clone size: few
CDR3 protein: CASSKGLAGTSNEQFF
CDR3 DNA: TGTGCCAGTAGTAAAGGACTAGCGGGAACCTCCAATGAGCAGTTCTTC

V gene: TRBV5-1
J gene: TRBJ2-7
D gene: TRBD1
clone size: -
CDR3 protein: CASSKRQGAGEQYF
CDR3 DNA: TGCGCCAGCAGCAAGCGACAGGGGGCGGGGGAGCAGTACTTC

V gene: TRBV28
J gene: TRBJ2-1
D gene: TRBD2
clone size: many
CDR3 protein: CASSPTSRNEQFF
CDR3 DNA: TGTGCCAGCAGTCCGACTAGCCGGAATGAGCAGTTCTTC

V gene: TRBV5-1
J gene: TRBJ2-6
D gene: TRBD1
clone size: -
CDR3 protein: CASSQGGTGNAGANVLTF
CDR3 DNA: TGCGCCAGCAGTCAGGGAGGGACAGGGAACGCTGGGGCCAACGTCCTGACTTTC

V gene: TRBV28
J gene: TRBJ2-5
D gene: -
clone size: many
CDR3 protein: CASSLTGRGTQYF
CDR3 DNA: TGTGCCAGCAGCCTAACAGGGAGAGGGACCCAGTACTTC

V gene: TRBV27
J gene: TRBJ2-7
D gene: -
clone size: many
CDR3 protein: CASSTRLGGIGQYF
CDR3 DNA: TGTGCCAGCAGTACTCGCCTTGGGGGTATAGGGCAGTACTTC

V gene: TRBV30
J gene: TRBJ1-2
D gene: TRBD1
clone size: many
CDR3 protein: CACEDRTYGYTF
CDR3 DNA: TGTGCCTGCGAGGACAGGACCTATGGCTACACCTTC

V gene: TRBV29-1
J gene: TRBJ2-7
D gene: -
clone size: few
CDR3 protein: CSVEPSDSSYEQYF
CDR3 DNA: TGCAGCGTTGAACCTAGCGACAGCTCCTACGAGCAGTACTTC

V gene: TRBV27
J gene: TRBJ2-3
D gene: TRBD2
clone size: few
CDR3 protein: CASSTPSREGTDTQYF
CDR3 DNA: TGTGCCAGCAGTACCCCCTCCCGGGAGGGCACAGATACGCAGTATTTT

V gene: TRBV12-3/TRBV12-4
J gene: TRBJ2-1
D gene: TRBD2
clone size: -
CDR3 protein: CASSLEGGLAGDSYNEQFF
CDR3 DNA: TGTGCCAGCAGTTTAGAGGGGGGACTAGCGGGAGACTCCTACAATGAGCAGTTCTTC

V gene: TRBV6-5
J gene: TRBJ2-5
D gene: TRBD2
clone size: many
CDR3 protein: CASSYYTSAETQYF
CDR3 DNA: TGTGCCAGCAGTTACTACACTAGCGCAGAGACCCAGTACTTC

V gene: TRBV14
J gene: TRBJ2-7
D gene: TRBD2
clone size: -
CDR3 protein: CASSYGLGPYEQYF
CDR3 DNA: TGTGCCAGCAGCTACGGACTAGGCCCCTACGAGCAGTACTTC

V gene: TRBV7-2
J gene: TRBJ1-2
D gene: -
clone size: -
CDR3 protein: CASKRGGSAGYGYTF
CDR3 DNA: TGTGCCAGCAAGAGGGGGGGCAGCGCGGGTTATGGCTACACCTTC

V gene: TRBV19
J gene: TRBJ1-1
D gene: -
clone size: -
CDR3 protein: CASRSGGMNTEAFF
CDR3 DNA: TGTGCCAGTAGGTCTGGGGGTATGAACACTGAAGCTTTCTTT

V gene: TRBV7-6
J gene: TRBJ2-1
D gene: -
clone size: many
CDR3 protein: CASSNRDNRGNEQFF
CDR3 DNA: TGTGCCAGCAGCAACCGGGACAACCGCGGCAATGAGCAGTTCTTC

V gene: TRBV2
J gene: TRBJ2-3
D gene: TRBD1
clone size: many
CDR3 protein: CASSGTAGTDTQYF
CDR3 DNA: TGTGCCAGCTCGGGGACAGCAGGCACAGATACGCAGTATTTT

V gene: TRBV7-8
J gene: TRBJ2-3
D gene: TRBD1
clone size: few
CDR3 protein: CASSFTQGARSTDTQYF
CDR3 DNA: TGTGCCAGCAGCTTCACACAGGGGGCGCGATCCACAGATACGCAGTATTTT

V gene: TRBV7-3
J gene: TRBJ2-3
D gene: -
clone size: many
CDR3 protein: CASSSGDSGPGRDTQYF
CDR3 DNA: TGTGCCAGCAGCTCGGGAGACTCAGGGCCTGGACGGGATACGCAGTATTTT

V gene: TRBV9
J gene: TRBJ2-7
D gene: TRBD1
clone size: -
CDR3 protein: CASSRQGKDEQYF
CDR3 DNA: TGTGCCAGTTCCAGACAGGGAAAAGACGAGCAGTACTTC

V gene: TRBV6-1
J gene: TRBJ2-5
D gene: -
clone size: few
CDR3 protein: CASSEVGRVSVKETQYF
CDR3 DNA: TGTGCCAGCAGTGAAGTGGGTAGGGTTTCGGTAAAAGAGACCCAGTACTTC